These T cell receptor beta chains were read from a single sample in a study of cytomegalovirus exposure and HLA in healthy donors. This table comes from immunoSEQ multiplex PCR, and its TCRdb copy is limited to in-frame clones, with some not included. The sample has approximately 140,000 clones, about 85% seen once. The sequencing input was PBMCs. These receptors originate from a boy younger than 18 in good health and CMV-seronegative. Both conserved end residues are part of each CDR3. The order of the fields is D gene, J gene, V gene, clone size, CDR3 DNA, CDR3 protein. A D gene is named only where the DNA matches it firmly. Only part of the rows carry a size: once, few, many, or a class if the clone is expanded.

D: TRBD1
J: TRBJ2-4
V: TRBV18
size: .
DNA: TGTGCCAGCTCACCAGGTGACAGGGGGCTCGGGGCCAAAAACATTCAGTACTTC
CDR3: CASSPGDRGLGAKNIQYF

D: TRBD1
J: TRBJ1-6
V: TRBV6-6
size: .
DNA: TGTGCCAGCAGTCTAGGGGGACAGGGGGCTTCACCCCTCCACTTT
CDR3: CASSLGGQGASPLHF

D: .
J: TRBJ2-7
V: TRBV10-3
size: .
DNA: TGTGCCATCAGTGAGTCTGGGGCAAGCATCCTCTCCTACGAGCAGTACTTC
CDR3: CAISESGASILSYEQYF

D: TRBD1
J: TRBJ2-7
V: TRBV7-8
size: .
DNA: TGTGCCAGCAGCTTCCGGACAGGCAACTACTACGAGCAGTACTTC
CDR3: CASSFRTGNYYEQYF

D: .
J: TRBJ2-1
V: TRBV27
size: .
DNA: TGTGCCAGCAGTGAGAGGGTAGGGTCCTACAATGAGCAGTTCTTC
CDR3: CASSERVGSYNEQFF

D: .
J: TRBJ1-1
V: TRBV4-3
size: .
DNA: TGCGCCAGCAGCCCCGTCGGGGGTAACACTGAAGCTTTCTTT
CDR3: CASSPVGGNTEAFF

D: TRBD2
J: TRBJ2-7
V: TRBV7-8
size: .
DNA: TGTGCCAGCAGCCCCGGGACTACCTCCTACGAGCAGTACTTC
CDR3: CASSPGTTSYEQYF

D: TRBD2
J: TRBJ2-1
V: TRBV19
size: .
DNA: TGTGCCAGTACCGTGGGCGGGGGGGTATACAATGAGCAGTTCTTC
CDR3: CASTVGGGVYNEQFF

D: TRBD1
J: TRBJ2-7
V: TRBV7-9
size: .
DNA: TGTGCCAGCACCATGACAGGGGGCGCGTCCAACCGTTTATTC
CDR3: CASTMTGGASNRLF

D: .
J: TRBJ1-5
V: TRBV9
size: few
DNA: TGTGCCAGCAGCGAAACAGGGTTACAGCCCCAGCATTTT
CDR3: CASSETGLQPQHF

D: .
J: TRBJ1-2
V: TRBV6-1
size: .
DNA: TGTGCCAGCAGTGACAGACAGTATGGCTACACCTTC
CDR3: CASSDRQYGYTF

D: .
J: TRBJ1-2
V: TRBV30
size: .
DNA: TGTGCCTGGAGTCGGAGAGATGGCTACCCCTTC
CDR3: CAWSRRDGYPF

D: .
J: TRBJ2-7
V: TRBV10-3
size: .
DNA: TGTGCCATTGGGAGTAACGCCTACGAGCAGTACTTC
CDR3: CAIGSNAYEQYF

D: TRBD1
J: TRBJ1-1
V: TRBV7-6
size: .
DNA: TGTGCCAGCAGCTTAGTTAGTCCCCCGGACAGGGGGAAGACTGAAGCTTTCTTT
CDR3: CASSLVSPPDRGKTEAFF

D: TRBD1
J: TRBJ2-3
V: TRBV5-1
size: few
DNA: TGCGCCAGCAGCTGGGGACAGGGGAGGGATACGCAGTATTTT
CDR3: CASSWGQGRDTQYF

D: TRBD1
J: TRBJ2-7
V: TRBV13
size: .
DNA: TGTGCCAGCAGCTTAGGGGCAGGGGGCTTCGCCGAGCAGTACTTC
CDR3: CASSLGAGGFAEQYF

D: .
J: TRBJ2-7
V: TRBV13
size: .
DNA: TGTGCCAGCAGCCCCCCGCGGGACTCCTACGAGCAGTACTTC
CDR3: CASSPPRDSYEQYF

D: .
J: TRBJ2-6
V: TRBV5-1
size: .
DNA: TGCGCCAGCAGCCTGACAGGAGGTGGGGCCAACGTCCTGACTTTC
CDR3: CASSLTGGGANVLTF

D: TRBD1
J: TRBJ1-2
V: TRBV4-1
size: .
DNA: TGCGCCAGCAGCCAAGCTGACAGGGTATGGGGTGGCTACACCTTC
CDR3: CASSQADRVWGGYTF

D: TRBD1
J: TRBJ2-7
V: TRBV13
size: .
DNA: TGTGCCAGCAGCAAAACAGGGGGGCCCTATGAGCAGTACTTC
CDR3: CASSKTGGPYEQYF

D: TRBD2
J: TRBJ2-3
V: TRBV9
size: .
DNA: TGTGCCAGCAGCGCCGGGACTAGCGGAAACACAGATACGCAGTATTTT
CDR3: CASSAGTSGNTDTQYF

D: TRBD1
J: TRBJ2-7
V: TRBV18
size: .
DNA: TGTGCCAGCTCACCCGGGGGACAGGGCGAGCAGTACTTC
CDR3: CASSPGGQGEQYF

D: TRBD1
J: TRBJ2-5
V: TRBV19
size: .
DNA: TGTGCCAGTAGTATCCAACCGGGACAGGGAGCCGAGACCCAGTACTTC
CDR3: CASSIQPGQGAETQYF

D: TRBD1
J: TRBJ2-1
V: TRBV6-6
size: .
DNA: TGTGCCAGCAGACCGGGACAGGGGGTAGATGAGCAGTTCTTC
CDR3: CASRPGQGVDEQFF

D: TRBD2
J: TRBJ2-5
V: TRBV7-9
size: .
DNA: TGTGCCAGCAGCTTTCGGGGGGGGAGTGGAGAGACCCAGTACTTC
CDR3: CASSFRGGSGETQYF

D: .
J: TRBJ2-3
V: TRBV29-1
size: few
DNA: TGCAGCGCCGGACAGGATACGCAGTATTTT
CDR3: CSAGQDTQYF

D: TRBD2
J: TRBJ2-1
V: TRBV27
size: .
DNA: TGTGCCAGCAGCCCGCAACTAGCGGGAGATGGATATGAGCAGTTCTTC
CDR3: CASSPQLAGDGYEQFF

D: TRBD1
J: TRBJ1-4
V: TRBV2
size: .
DNA: TGTGCCAGCAGTGTCAGAAGTAGGGACAGCAAGAATGAAAAACTGTTTTTT
CDR3: CASSVRSRDSKNEKLFF

D: .
J: TRBJ2-2
V: TRBV5-4
size: .
DNA: TGTGCCAGCAGCGGCGGGTCCCCGAACACCGGGGAGCTGTTTTTT
CDR3: CASSGGSPNTGELFF

D: .
J: TRBJ2-3
V: TRBV9
size: .
DNA: TGTGCCAGCAGCGTACGGCTAGTAACAGATACGCAGTATTTT
CDR3: CASSVRLVTDTQYF

D: TRBD1
J: TRBJ2-1
V: TRBV5-6
size: .
DNA: TGTGCCAGCAGCTCACAGGGGGCAGTATTAGAGAATGAGCAGTTCTTC
CDR3: CASSSQGAVLENEQFF

D: .
J: TRBJ2-6
V: TRBV27
size: .
DNA: TGTGCCAGCAGTTTAACAGCCTCTGGGGCCAACGTCCTGACTTTC
CDR3: CASSLTASGANVLTF

D: .
J: TRBJ2-1
V: TRBV4-3
size: .
DNA: TGCGCCAGCAGTGAGGCCCAAATGCCCTACAATGAGCAGTTCTTC
CDR3: CASSEAQMPYNEQFF

D: .
J: TRBJ1-1
V: TRBV19
size: .
DNA: TGTGCCAGTAGTATCCAGGGGCGCGGTCGGAAAATGACTGAAGCTTTCTTT
CDR3: CASSIQGRGRKMTEAFF

D: .
J: TRBJ1-2
V: TRBV25-1
size: .
DNA: TGTGCCAGCAGTGACCCCGGGGAGGGCTATGGCTACACCTTC
CDR3: CASSDPGEGYGYTF

D: TRBD1
J: TRBJ2-2
V: TRBV6-1
size: .
DNA: TGTGCCAGCAGTCCGTCAGGGGGTGGCGGGGAGCTGTTTTTT
CDR3: CASSPSGGGGELFF

D: .
J: TRBJ2-3
V: TRBV6-4
size: .
DNA: TGTGCCAGCAGTGAAAGGGGGGGCTCAGATACGCAGTATTTT
CDR3: CASSERGGSDTQYF

D: TRBD1
J: TRBJ2-7
V: TRBV7-2
size: .
DNA: TGTGCCAGCAGCTCAGGACAGGGGTGGAACGAGCAGTACTTC
CDR3: CASSSGQGWNEQYF

D: .
J: TRBJ1-1
V: TRBV6-6
size: .
DNA: TGTGCCAGCAGTCCATCTAGCCGGGTGGGGACTGAAGCTTTCTTT
CDR3: CASSPSSRVGTEAFF

D: .
J: TRBJ2-1
V: TRBV4-3
size: .
DNA: TGCGCCAGCACCACGTCCGCGGCAGCAAGCTCCTACAATGAGCAGTTCTTC
CDR3: CASTTSAAASSYNEQFF

D: .
J: TRBJ1-6
V: TRBV6-4
size: .
DNA: TGTGCCAGCAGTGCATCGGGGGGGAATTCACCCCTCCACTTT
CDR3: CASSASGGNSPLHF

D: .
J: TRBJ1-3
V: TRBV10-1
size: .
DNA: TGCGCCAGTAAAGGGGGGGACTCTGGAAACACCATATATTTT
CDR3: CASKGGDSGNTIYF

D: .
J: TRBJ2-1
V: TRBV7-6
size: .
DNA: TGTGCCAGCAGCCCCCGGGTAAAGTCCGGGATCGGGGATAATGAGCAGTTCTTC
CDR3: CASSPRVKSGIGDNEQFF

D: TRBD2
J: TRBJ2-1
V: TRBV4-3
size: .
DNA: TGCGCCAGCAGCCAGGCTGCGGGAGGGTGGAATGAGCAGTTCTTC
CDR3: CASSQAAGGWNEQFF

D: TRBD2
J: TRBJ2-1
V: TRBV6-5
size: few
DNA: TGTGCCAGCAGTTATAGGACTAGCGGTTACAATGAGCAGTTCTTC
CDR3: CASSYRTSGYNEQFF

D: TRBD2
J: TRBJ2-5
V: TRBV7-2
size: .
DNA: TGTGCCAGCAGCTTAGCCGGGGGGGGGCCAGAGACCCAGTACTTC
CDR3: CASSLAGGGPETQYF

D: .
J: TRBJ1-2
V: TRBV20-1
size: .
DNA: TGCAGTGGCGACAATCCTCCTGGCTACACCTTC
CDR3: CSGDNPPGYTF

D: .
J: TRBJ2-1
V: TRBV7-9
size: .
DNA: TGTGCCAGCAGCCTCACCGGGACTCCCGCCTACAATGAGCAGTTCTTC
CDR3: CASSLTGTPAYNEQFF

D: .
J: TRBJ1-3
V: TRBV9
size: once
DNA: TGTGCCAGCAGCGTAGACTTGTCTGGAAACACCATATATTTT
CDR3: CASSVDLSGNTIYF

D: .
J: TRBJ2-5
V: TRBV9
size: .
DNA: TGTGCCAGCAGCGTAGCTGCAGGGCCGGAGACCCAGTACTTC
CDR3: CASSVAAGPETQYF

D: TRBD1
J: TRBJ1-2
V: TRBV15
size: .
DNA: TGTGCCACCAGCAGAGACCGGATAACAGGGGGGATGGGTGGCTACACCTTC
CDR3: CATSRDRITGGMGGYTF

D: .
J: TRBJ1-2
V: TRBV6-5
size: .
DNA: TGTGCCAGCAGTCTCGAGGGAGGGGGCTATGGCTACACCTTC
CDR3: CASSLEGGGYGYTF

D: TRBD1
J: TRBJ1-1
V: TRBV7-2
size: .
DNA: TGTGCCAGCAGCTTATGGGACAGGGCGAACACTGAAGCTTTCTTT
CDR3: CASSLWDRANTEAFF

D: .
J: TRBJ1-6
V: TRBV27
size: once
DNA: TGTGCCAGCAGTTTAGAACAGGGATATTCACCCCTCCACTTT
CDR3: CASSLEQGYSPLHF

D: .
J: TRBJ2-5
V: TRBV5-8
size: .
DNA: TGTGCCAGCAGCGGACAAAACGGACTGGACAGAGAGACCCAGTACTTC
CDR3: CASSGQNGLDRETQYF

D: TRBD1
J: TRBJ1-1
V: TRBV6-5
size: .
DNA: TGTGCCAGCAGGCGAGGGACAGTGAACACTGAAGCTTTCTTT
CDR3: CASRRGTVNTEAFF